These T cell receptor beta chains were read from a single sample in a study of T cell repertoires in cytomegalovirus infection. One entry per CDR3 protein results from TCRdb running MiXCR on the reads. This table has 270,000 or so distinct CDR3 sequences, around 15% appearing once. The material sequenced was CD8+ T cells from PBMCs. The receptors derive from a human donor in good health (CMV status not recorded). Some clones in this sample may be carry-over from other donors' samples. The conserved cysteine and the conserved F or W are not part of the CDR3 here. A D gene is named only where the DNA matches it firmly. Expanded clones are given a class, and other clones once, few, many or no size at all.

many,TRBD2,TRBV7-3,TRBJ2-7,ASSTGTSGVEQY
many,.,TRBV7-2,TRBJ2-5,ASSLSVGETQY
.,TRBD1,TRBV7-9,TRBJ1-1,ASSLIGGEYDEAF
.,.,TRBV12-3/TRBV12-4,TRBJ1-1,ASGPVEGWWEGTEAF
few,.,TRBV7-9,TRBJ2-7,ASSITYVQGRGYEQY
many,.,TRBV11-2,TRBJ1-1,ASSHAGPEAF
.,TRBD2,TRBV15,TRBJ2-3,ATSRATGGSTDTQY
few,.,TRBV15,TRBJ1-5,ATSRETYQPQH
many,.,TRBV6-2/TRBV6-3,TRBJ1-6,ASSYRGRWDSPLH
many,TRBD1,TRBV12-3/TRBV12-4,TRBJ1-1,ASRTGGGKTEAF
few,.,TRBV19,TRBJ1-1,ASSITGTPEAF
few,.,TRBV5-1,TRBJ2-7,ASSFGDSTYEQY
many,.,TRBV28,TRBJ1-6,ASSLDGPSSPLH
few,.,TRBV7-2,TRBJ1-2,ASGYEAAYGYT
.,.,TRBV6-5,TRBJ2-1,ASSSSATAAYNEQF
few,TRBD2,TRBV4-1,TRBJ2-2,ASSPDASGHTGELF
.,TRBD2,TRBV28,TRBJ2-4,ASSSAGASKNIQY
few,.,TRBV7-6,TRBJ2-1,ASSTYRDQEQF
many,.,TRBV7-6,TRBJ2-5,ASSLALFSPSETQY
few,.,TRBV7-3,TRBJ1-1,ASSDGVMNTEAF
once,.,TRBV2,TRBJ1-1,ASSQSTGRNTEAF
few,.,TRBV12-5,TRBJ2-1,ASGFSGTPGDEQF
few,TRBD1,TRBV29-1,TRBJ2-1,SVRDRGVRNEQF
.,.,TRBV6-1,TRBJ2-2,ASSYGSNTVELF
.,.,TRBV5-5,TRBJ1-1,ASSLRQKNTEAF
.,.,TRBV7-9,TRBJ1-2,ASSLYWSGPKTNYGYT
few,TRBD2,TRBV27,TRBJ2-1,ASGTGTSVTDEQF
few,.,TRBV12-3/TRBV12-4,TRBJ2-7,ASSSPITPYEQY
few,TRBD1,TRBV27,TRBJ1-1,ASSLSRTGNMNTEAF
few,.,TRBV6-5,TRBJ1-1,ASSFRGLTEAF
many,.,TRBV7-9,TRBJ2-7,ASSLGQRPYEQY
few,.,TRBV5-4,TRBJ2-1,ASRGTSNEQF
many,TRBD1,TRBV7-8,TRBJ2-5,ASSLPGTAEETQY
few,TRBD1,TRBV20-1,TRBJ2-1,SARTGEAYNEQF
many,TRBD1,TRBV12-3/TRBV12-4,TRBJ1-1,ASRLTGVTEAF
.,TRBD2,TRBV19,TRBJ2-1,ASTLAGVPNEQF
.,.,TRBV29-1,TRBJ2-1,SSSIGIYNEQF
few,TRBD1,TRBV6-2/TRBV6-3,TRBJ2-7,ASSRPRTGFNEQY
few,.,TRBV14,TRBJ1-4,ASSQKGLPNRGNEKLF
.,TRBD2,TRBV6-2/TRBV6-3,TRBJ2-1,ASSFNRLAGGFDEQF
.,TRBD2,TRBV28,TRBJ2-5,ASSKLAGEETQY
.,TRBD2,TRBV6-6,TRBJ2-2,ASILAGAGTGELF
many,.,TRBV7-2,TRBJ1-3,ASSLSGRTSGNTIY
few,.,TRBV5-1,TRBJ2-2,ASSLGAPNTGELF
few,.,TRBV28,TRBJ2-2,ASSPVKGPGTGELF
.,.,TRBV7-9,TRBJ2-2,ASSFYPRSNTGELF
many,TRBD1,TRBV7-2,TRBJ1-1,ASSWGQGGTEAF
.,.,TRBV7-9,TRBJ2-7,ASSFCEQY
.,TRBD1,TRBV4-1,TRBJ2-1,ASSQDPGQGYFSYNEQF
many,.,TRBV4-1,TRBJ1-5,ASSQEQIGVGQPQH
few,TRBD2,TRBV7-8,TRBJ2-7,ASRTSGSYEQY
.,.,TRBV2,TRBJ1-1,ASSENSIDVDTEAF
.,TRBD2,TRBV6-4,TRBJ2-7,ASSDGASGGPSSYEQY
.,TRBD2,TRBV27,TRBJ2-7,ASSLSGASSYEQY
many,.,TRBV28,TRBJ2-1,ASRTGQLNEQF